The 23 T cell receptor beta chains listed next were all sequenced from one sample in a study of graft-versus-host responses after intestinal transplantation. No antigen is known for these receptors. Produced via immunoSEQ multiplex PCR; TCRdb's table is partial and in-frame only. The table shows about 120,000 clones, with over 85% occurring only once. The specimen comprised unstimulated CD4+ T cells sorted from spleen or lymph node cells, sampled before transplant. These receptors were taken from a human donor who was the organ donor for an intestinal transplant.

V and J are TRBV6-1 and TRBJ2-7; D possibly corresponds to TRBD1 (5 bases). The germline V gene encodes CDR1 MNHNS and CDR2 SASEGT. V was clipped by 4 bases and J by 3 bases, with 7 bases between them. The CDR3 spans 12 residues. CDR3 nucleotide sequence: TGTGCCAGCAGTGTAGGGGACTACGAGCAGTACTTC. Translation: CASSVGDYEQYF.

The V call is TRBV9, the J call TRBJ2-7; TRBD1 agrees at 7 bases. Germline V gene data show CDR1 as SGDLS and CDR2 as YYNGEE. The CDR3 totals 14 residues. V lost 4 bases and J lost 1; bases outside the gene matches: 5. The CDR3 loop is CASSPPGQSYEQYF. DNA of the CDR3: TGTGCCAGCAGCCCCCCGGGACAGTCCTACGAGCAGTACTTC.

V is TRBV5-1 and J is TRBJ2-7, with 11 bases identical to TRBD1. Germline assignment: CDR1 SGHRS and CDR2 YFSETQ. V lost 0 bases, J lost 3 bases, and 2 bases stayed unmatched. The CDR3 runs 15 residues. CDR3 sequence (DNA): TGCGCCAGCAGCTTGGCCGGGACAGGGGGCTACGAGCAGTACTTC. This codes for CASSLAGTGGYEQYF.

The V call is TRBV30, the J call TRBJ2-3; D ambiguous. Trimming left V 2 bases short and J 6 bases short, with 12 bases between. The germline V gene encodes CDR1 GTSNPN and CDR2 SVGIG (reference sequence). There are 13 residues in the CDR3. The CDR3 nucleotides are TGTGCCTGGAGTACCTACCCCAAGGATACGCAGTATTTT. Translated, it gives CAWSTYPKDTQYF. The variable domain in full, completed from reference TRBV30 and TRBJ2-3, reads SQTIHQWPATLVQPVGSPLSLECTVEGTSNPNLYWYRQAAGRGLQLLFYSVGIGQISSEVPQNLSASRPQDRQFILSSKKLLLSDSGFYLCAWSTYPKDTQYFGPGTRLTVL.

This chain joins TRBV5-1 and TRBJ2-7; possibly TRBD1 for D (6 bases). Trimming stripped 0 bases from V and 6 bases from J, with 10 bases between. The CDR3 has 13 residues. Germline CDR1 and CDR2: SGHRS and YFSETQ. The CDR3 spells CASSLGSRGEQYF. In DNA, the CDR3 is TGCGCCAGCAGCTTGGGAAGCAGGGGCGAGCAGTACTTC.

This chain links TRBV7-2 with TRBJ2-2, with D possibly matching TRBD2 (5 bases). V lost 5 bases, J lost 0 bases, and 10 bases lay in between. This CDR3 spans 15 amino acids. In germline, CDR1 is SGHTA, CDR2 FQGNSA. The CDR3 reads CASSPALANTGELFF. The CDR3 DNA reads as TGTGCCAGCAGCCCGGCACTAGCGAACACCGGGGAGCTGTTTTTT.

V usage is TRBV7-2 and J usage is TRBJ2-1; 15 nucleotides agree with TRBD2. The germline V gene has CDR1 SGHTA and CDR2 FQGNSA. The V segment lost 4 bases and the J segment 9 bases; nucleotides outside the gene matches: 7. The length of the CDR3 is 16 residues. The DNA for the CDR3 is TGTGCCAGCAGCTCCCTGCCGGGACTAGCGGGAGGTGAGCAGTTCTTC. As protein: CASSSLPGLAGGEQFF.

CDR3 coding DNA: TGTGCCAGTAGTACTGGCGGGAGGGGGTCAGATACGCAGTATTTT. It encodes CASSTGGRGSDTQYF. The rearrangement joins TRBV19 to TRBJ2-3, with 9 bases matching TRBD2. Germline CDR1 and CDR2: LNHDA and SQIVND (reference sequence). With 4 bases clipped from V and 4 bases from J, the junction kept 6 bases outside the gene matches. This CDR3 contains 15 residues.

The rearrangement joins TRBV2 to TRBJ2-7; TRBD1 matches at 9 bases. The V gene's germline CDR1 is SNHLY and CDR2 FYNNEI. The CDR3 is 15 residues long. V trimming: 3 bases; J trimming: 6 bases; junction bases outside the gene matches: 9. CDR3 sequence (DNA): TGTGCCAGCAGTGAGCGAGGACAGGGGCGGGGCGAGCAGTACTTC. This sequence encodes CASSERGQGRGEQYF.

The CDR3 DNA reads TGTGCCAGCCGTGGAGGATATAGCAATCAGCCCCAGCATTTT. It is translated as CASRGGYSNQPQHF. The rearrangement uses TRBV6-5 and TRBJ1-5; D unresolved. CDR3 length: 14 residues. Germline CDR1 reads MNHEY; CDR2 reads SVGAGI. The V end was cut by 8 bases, the J end by 0 bases, with 11 bases between.

V gene TRBV5-3 combines with J gene TRBJ2-7, with D tentatively TRBD1 (8 bases). TRBV5-3 is noted as an ORF with a role that remains uncertain. V was pared by 4 bases and J by 4 bases, with 12 bases between. CDR3 size: 13 residues. The CDR3 DNA is TGTGCCAGAAGCGGACAGGGAGGGTACGAGCAGTACTTC. It specifies CARSGQGGYEQYF.

The chain has TRBV11-2 and TRBJ2-7; 12 bases fit TRBD2. Trimming took 1 base from V and 9 from J; bases not matched to a gene: 4. Germline values: CDR1 SGHAT, CDR2 FQNNGV. This CDR3 comprises 14 residues. The CDR3 reads CASSLGLAGAGQYF. The CDR3 nucleotides read TGTGCCAGCAGCTTAGGACTAGCGGGAGCGGGGCAGTACTTC.

The chain uses TRBV21-1 and TRBJ2-1; the D call in the table, TRBD2, was not verified against the DNA. TRBV21-1 is shown as a pseudogene. This CDR3 is 13 amino acids long. CDR3 coding DNA: TGTGCCAGCAGCAAATTTGTCGTCAATGAGCAGTTCTTC. This translates into CASSKFVVNEQFF.

This clone was observed a single time. V usage is TRBV5-4 and J usage is TRBJ2-7; 7 nucleotides match TRBD1. The CDR3 covers 16 residues. J gave up 6 bases and V 0 bases, and 12 bases lay outside the gene matches. Germline assignment: CDR1 SGHNT and CDR2 YYREEE (reference sequence). In DNA, the CDR3 is TGTGCCAGCAGCTTGGGTGTAGGGGGCGCATCCCGCGAGCAGTACTTC. It yields the protein CASSLGVGGASREQYF.

The chain uses TRBV7-6 and TRBJ2-7; 9 nucleotides agree with TRBD2. This CDR3 has 15 amino acids. The junction had 12 bases not matched to a gene; V was cut back by 5 bases and J by 7 bases. CDR1 SGHVS and CDR2 FNYEAQ come from the germline V gene. CDR3: CASSTQAGGSLEQYF. The CDR3 DNA sequence: TGTGCCAGCAGCACTCAAGCGGGAGGTTCCTTAGAGCAGTACTTC.

The CDR3 region is CASSFSSGLPSSTDTQYF. The CDR3 DNA follows: TGCGCCAGCAGCTTTTCTAGCGGGCTTCCTTCTAGCACAGATACGCAGTATTTT. The chain joins TRBV5-1 to TRBJ2-3; 8 bases fit TRBD2. This CDR3 region has 18 residues. The J segment lost 0 bases and the V segment lost 2 bases, leaving 11 bases of the junction unmatched. Germline lookup yields CDR1 SGHRS and CDR2 YFSETQ.

Here the CDR3 DNA reads TGTGCCAGCAGTTTATCGGCGGTCCCTGGCTATGGCTACACCTTC. Residues: CASSLSAVPGYGYTF. The chain couples TRBV27 to TRBJ1-2; D call uncertain. The CDR3 contains 15 residues. Germline CDR1 is MNHEY and CDR2 is SMNVEV (reference sequence). V was cut by 0 bases and J by 4 bases, with 12 bases left in between.

V gene TRBV2 combines with J gene TRBJ1-3; a possible D gene is TRBD1 (5 bases). V was pared by 4 bases and J by 3 bases, with 7 bases between. Germline CDR1 reads SNHLY; CDR2 reads FYNNEI. The CDR3 is made up of 13 amino acids. The CDR3 region is CASSGTFGNTIYF. In DNA, the CDR3 is TGTGCCAGCAGTGGGACATTTGGAAACACCATATATTTT. The variable domain in full, with the rest retrieved from reference TRBV2 and TRBJ1-3, is EPEVTQTPSHQVTQMGQEVILRCVPISNHLYFYWYRQILGQKVEFLVSFYNNEISEKSEIFDDQFSVERPDGSNFTLKIRSTKLEDSAMYFCASSGTFGNTIYFGEGSWLTVV.

Worth noting for this clone: The junction does not match germline at one end; this may be a read error. This chain joins TRBV7-7 and TRBJ2-3; 9 nucleotides agree with TRBD2. CDR1 is SSHAT, CDR2 FNYEAQ, per germline (reference sequence). This CDR3 region has 17 residues. The CDR3 bases are TGTGCTAGCAGCCCCCTCGCTAGCGGGATGGGCACAGATACGCAGTATTTT. Translated, it gives CASSPLASGMGTDTQYF.

The chain joins TRBV6-5 to TRBJ1-1; D might be TRBD1 (6 bases). CDR1 MNHEY and CDR2 SVGAGI come from the germline V gene. The CDR3 contains 13 residues. V was trimmed by 6 bases and J by 6 bases, leaving 14 bases between them. As DNA, the CDR3 is TGTGCCAGCAGCACCGGACAGTCCTCTGAAGCTTTCTTT. The encoded protein is CASSTGQSSEAFF.

The gene calls are TRBV4-1 and TRBJ2-3; 8 nucleotides line up with TRBD1. J lost 2 bases, V lost 0 bases, and 10 bases had no gene match. The V gene's germline CDR1 is MGHRA and CDR2 YSYEKL. The CDR3 spans 18 residues. The CDR3 DNA reads TGCGCCAGCAGCCAAGATATGAGAGGACAGGGACACACAGATACGCAGTATTTT. This translates into CASSQDMRGQGHTDTQYF.

The V call is TRBV7-2, the J call TRBJ2-7; D is tentatively TRBD1 or TRBD2 (5 bases each). The CDR3 loop spans 15 amino acids. Germline-derived CDR1 and CDR2 are SGHTA and FQGNSA. V gave up 1 base and J gave up 1 base, with 11 bases separating them. The CDR3 DNA sequence: TGTGCCAGCAGCTTAGTAGAGGGGTCGTCCTACGAGCAGTACTTC. It translates to CASSLVEGSSYEQYF.

The chain employs TRBV10-3 and TRBJ2-2; 8 bases align to TRBD1. Germline lookup yields CDR1 ENHRY and CDR2 SYGVKD. The CDR3 has 14 amino acids. Losses at the gene ends were 8 bases for V and 7 bases for J; bases not matched to a gene: 9. CDR3 nucleotides: TGTGCCATCGGTGGACAGGGCGGGATCGGGGAGCTGTTTTTT. It specifies CAIGGQGGIGELFF.